Each of the 14 T cell receptor beta chains below was sequenced from the same sample in a study of control samples from healthy donors and cancer patients. This table comes from immunoSEQ multiplex PCR, and its TCRdb copy is limited to in-frame clones, with some not included. The sample records tens of thousands of clones, approximately 80% being singletons. The sequenced sample consisted of blood. The receptors stem from a man aged 50-59 years in good health.

The chain combines TRBV28 with TRBJ2-7, with D hard to call. The CDR3 length is 14 residues. The V end was cut by 5 bases, the J end by 2 bases, with 13 bases between. In germline, CDR1 is MDHEN, CDR2 SYDVKM. In nucleotides, the CDR3 is TGTGCCAGCAGTGGAAACAGAATCACCTACGAGCAGTACTTC. Its translation is CASSGNRITYEQYF.

The genes are TRBV25-1 and TRBJ1-6; tentatively, D is TRBD1 (5 bases). V shed 4 bases and J shed 3 bases, with 13 bases lying between them. Germline CDR1 MGHDK, CDR2 SYGVNS. The CDR3 runs to 16 residues. The CDR3 bases are TGTGCCAGCAGTGGTTCGACGGGGCACTATAATTCACCCCTCCACTTT. It encodes CASSGSTGHYNSPLHF.

The chain carries TRBV6-5 and TRBJ1-2, with D perhaps matching TRBD1 (5 bases). The length of the CDR3 is 14 residues. V dropped 4 bases and J dropped 3 bases, with 12 bases sitting between them. From germline, CDR1 is MNHEY and CDR2 SVGAGI. The CDR3 region has the DNA TGTGCCAGCAGTTTTCGACAGCCTCACTATGGCTACACCTTC. Amino acid sequence: CASSFRQPHYGYTF.

This sequence joins TRBV24-1 and TRBJ1-1; D is uncertain. Per germline, CDR1 KGHDR and CDR2 SFDVKD. With 9 bases removed from V and 1 base from J, the gap between germline ends came to 11 bases. This CDR3 has 13 residues. The CDR3 protein is CATRGLSNTEAFF. Here the CDR3 DNA reads TGTGCCACCCGCGGGCTGTCGAACACTGAAGCTTTCTTT.

This clone was observed once. The chain is built from TRBV6-5 and TRBJ2-2; D unresolved. The V gene lost 5 bases and the J gene lost 5 bases, with 3 bases spanning the gap. CDR1 MNHEY and CDR2 SVGAGI come from the germline V gene. CDR3 length: 11 residues. CDR3 amino acids: CASSPTGELFF. In DNA form, the CDR3 reads TGTGCCAGCAGTCCGACCGGGGAGCTGTTTTTT.

J is TRBJ1-4 and V is TRBV7-2; D uncertain. This CDR3 contains 15 residues. The V and J ends lost 5 bases and 2 bases respectively, with 12 bases between them. The V gene's germline CDR1 is SGHTA and CDR2 FQGNSA. This CDR3 reads CASSPDGVTNEKLFF. CDR3 coding DNA: TGTGCCAGCAGCCCGGATGGGGTTACTAATGAAAAACTGTTTTTT.

CDR3 loop: CASGLCTGGRETQYF. For the CDR3, the DNA is TGTGCTAGTGGTTTGTGTACGGGGGGCCGAGAGACCCAGTACTTC. The chain is built from TRBV12-5 and TRBJ2-5; a possible D gene is TRBD2 (7 bases). V lost 2 bases to trimming and J lost 4 bases, with 14 bases between them. Germline V gives CDR1 LGHNT, CDR2 FRNRAP. The CDR3 consists of 15 residues.

The chain links TRBV25-1 to TRBJ2-1, with 14 bases fitting TRBD2. V dropped 8 bases and J dropped 10; count of bases not matched to a gene: 4. The CDR3 contains 13 residues. Looked up from germline, CDR1 is MGHDK and CDR2 is SYGVNS. In DNA, the CDR3 is TGTGCCAGCCAGGGACTAGCGGGAGAAGAGCAGTTCTTC. This translates into CASQGLAGEEQFF.

V gene TRBV7-9 combines with J gene TRBJ2-7; no clear D. This CDR3 spans 17 amino acids. Germline assignment: CDR1 SEHNR and CDR2 FQNEAQ (reference sequence). V was cut by 1 base and J by 3 bases, with 19 bases left in between. The CDR3 is CASSLVASVGPLYEQYF. As DNA, the CDR3 is TGTGCCAGCAGCTTAGTGGCGTCGGTCGGGCCCCTCTACGAGCAGTACTTC.

The chain couples TRBV4-2 to TRBJ2-5, with 7 positions matching TRBD2. Losses at the gene ends were 1 base for V and 3 bases for J; bases not matched to a gene: 2. CDR3 length equals 14 residues. Germline V gene lookup returns CDR1 LGHNA and CDR2 YNFKEQ. This CDR3 is CASSQAGGEETQYF. DNA for the CDR3: TGTGCCAGCAGCCAAGCTGGGGGGGAAGAGACCCAGTACTTC.

V gene TRBV28 combines with J gene TRBJ1-2; no clear D gene. This CDR3 comprises 13 residues. Germline V CDR1 and CDR2: MDHEN, SYDVKM. V lost 5 bases to trimming and J lost 0 bases, with 7 bases between them. The CDR3 nucleotides read TGTGCCAGCAGTGGCAGGACTAACTATGGCTACACCTTC. It encodes CASSGRTNYGYTF.

The J gene is TRBJ2-5, the V gene TRBV28; no firm D call. The CDR3 loop spans 14 amino acids. Trimming pared 3 bases from V and 5 bases from J, leaving 13 bases between. Germline CDR1 reads MDHEN; CDR2 reads SYDVKM. This CDR3 is CASSLRSPRETQYF. CDR3 DNA: TGTGCCAGCAGTTTGCGGTCCCCAAGGGAGACCCAGTACTTC. The variable domain in full, completed from reference TRBV28 and TRBJ2-5, reads DVKVTQSSRYLVKRTGEKVFLECVQDMDHENMFWYRQDPGLGLRLIYFSYDVKMKEKGDIPEGYSVSREKKERFSLILESASTNQTSMYLCASSLRSPRETQYFGPGTRLLVL.

In this sample, this clone turned up once. The chain employs TRBV10-1 and TRBJ1-2; D ambiguous. Germline CDR1 reads WNHNN; CDR2 reads SYGVQD (reference sequence). Trimming shortened V by 0 bases and J by 5 bases, and 16 bases separated the two germline ends. This CDR3 spans 16 amino acids. CDR3 region: CASSESLGAGSYGYTF. Here the CDR3 DNA reads TGCGCCAGCAGTGAGTCTCTTGGTGCGGGATCTTATGGCTACACCTTC.

The chain uses TRBV6-6 and TRBJ2-7; D ambiguous. The CDR3 extends over 11 amino acids. CDR1 is MNHNY, CDR2 SVGAGI, per germline (reference sequence). V lost 6 bases to trimming and J lost 7 bases, with 10 bases between them. CDR3 region: CASRSRVEQYF. The CDR3 DNA reads as TGTGCCAGCAGATCCAGAGTAGAGCAGTACTTC.